One TCR beta chain is described in this entry. Clones were read by immunoSEQ multiplex PCR, and TCRdb kept only the in-frame ones, dropping some. Altogether over 90,000 clones are present, 80% to 95% being singletons, with the ten largest covering roughly 1%. The ends were cut back, 3 bases at V and 5 bases at J, with 6 bases in the middle. Germline CDR1 and CDR2: SGHVS and FQNEAQ. This CDR3 spans 12 amino acids. This record belongs to a study of siplizumab effects on memory and regulatory T cells. The V gene is TRBV7-8, the J gene TRBJ2-3; perhaps TRBD2 as D (6 bases). The specimen was CD4+ T cells sorted from blood. The source of this sequence is a human donor in good health. Here the CDR3 DNA reads TGTGCCAGCAGCTTCGGGGGAGATACGCAGTATTTT. It specifies CASSFGGDTQYF. Together with reference TRBV7-8 and TRBJ2-3, the CDR3 gives the full variable domain: GAGVSQSPRYKVAKRGQDVALRCDPISGHVSLFWYQQALGQGPEFLTYFQNEAQLDKSGLPSDRFFAERPEGSVSTLKIQRTQQEDSAVYLCASSFGGDTQYFGPGTRLTVL.